This record concerns one T cell receptor (beta chain) sequence. Its specificity is unknown. These data are taken from a study of OX40 agonist ivuxolimab in advanced cancers. General observations from the study: Compared with CD4+, CD8+ T cells on average had more expanded clones.

The CDR3 spans 16 residues. V was pared by 6 bases and J by 0 bases, with 6 bases of the junction left unmatched. CDR1 SGHNT and CDR2 YENEEA come from the germline V gene. Method: immunoSEQ multiplex PCR; TCRdb's copy keeps in-frame clones and lacks some. The sample carries about 55,000 clones, about nine tenths recorded once. This clonotype originated in an adult with an advanced solid tumor such as melanoma, head and neck, liver or kidney cancer. Sequencing used CD4+ or CD8+ T cells sorted from blood, obtained in a trial of the OX40 agonist ivuxolimab. This rearrangement joins TRBV11-3 to TRBJ2-3; 10 positions agree with TRBD2. In nucleotides, the CDR3 is TGTGCCAGCAGTGCCGGACTAGCGGCTAGCACAGATACGCAGTATTTT. This encodes CASSAGLAASTDTQYF.